The sequence of this T cell receptor (beta chain) was determined in a study of OX40 agonist ivuxolimab in advanced cancers. Across the study: The treatment was a fully human IgG2 OX40 agonist, ivuxolimab. Treatment received earlier with anti-PD-1, anti-PD-L1 or anti-CTLA-4 agents was allowed, and under 50% had some.

Clones were sequenced by immunoSEQ multiplex PCR, and TCRdb holds only the in-frame ones, with some missing. The sample holds 90,000 to 100,000 clones, roughly 95% seen once. The CDR3 totals 15 residues. CDR1 and CDR2 (germline): MDHEN, SYDVKM. V lost 4 bases to trimming and J lost 9 bases, with 20 bases between them. The starting material was CD4+ or CD8+ T cells sorted from blood, obtained in a trial of the OX40 agonist ivuxolimab. The chain employs TRBV28 and TRBJ2-3; no definite D call. This clonotype originated in an adult with an advanced solid tumor such as melanoma, head and neck, liver or kidney cancer. CDR3 protein: CASSSVSLFETTQYF. The CDR3 DNA reads as TGTGCCAGCAGTTCAGTCTCCCTCTTCGAGACAACGCAGTATTTT.